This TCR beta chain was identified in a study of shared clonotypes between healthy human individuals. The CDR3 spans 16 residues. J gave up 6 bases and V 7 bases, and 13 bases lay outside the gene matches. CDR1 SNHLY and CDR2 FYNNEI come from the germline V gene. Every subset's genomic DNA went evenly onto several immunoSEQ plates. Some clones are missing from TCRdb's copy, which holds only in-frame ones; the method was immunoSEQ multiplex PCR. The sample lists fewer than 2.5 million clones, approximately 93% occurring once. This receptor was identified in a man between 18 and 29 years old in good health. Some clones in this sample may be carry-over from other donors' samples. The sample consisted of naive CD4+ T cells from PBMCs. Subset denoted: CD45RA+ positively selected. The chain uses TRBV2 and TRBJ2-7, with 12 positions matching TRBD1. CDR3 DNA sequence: TGTGCCAGCAATTTCTTTGCGGGACAGGGGGCTGGCGAGCAGTACTTC. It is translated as CASNFFAGQGAGEQYF.